These 10 T cell receptor beta chains share one sample of origin, sequenced in a study of cytomegalovirus exposure and HLA in healthy donors. With 60 Vbeta and 13 Jbeta primers, the PCR was carried out. TCRdb's copy holds only in-frame clones and misses some; the assay was immunoSEQ multiplex PCR. The sample carries under 200,000 clones, around 80% recorded once. The sample was PBMCs. Receptor source: a female donor in good health and CMV-seronegative.

This clone was observed a handful of times. V gene TRBV19 combines with J gene TRBJ2-5; no clear D. Germline lookup yields CDR1 LNHDA and CDR2 SQIVND (reference sequence). The length of the CDR3 is 13 residues. Trimming took 8 bases from V and 2 from J, leaving 12 bases between them. The CDR3 DNA is TGTGCCAGTTCGCAGTCATCGCAAGAGACCCAGTACTTC. This sequence encodes CASSQSSQETQYF.

The J gene is TRBJ1-1, the V gene TRBV4-1; D is uncertain. Germline CDR1 is MGHRA and CDR2 is YSYEKL. Trimming removed 0 bases from V and 9 bases from J, with 14 bases in between. The CDR3 extends over 14 amino acids. DNA of the CDR3: TGCGCCAGCAGCCAAGATCCGACAAGATTCAAAGCTTTCTTT. This encodes CASSQDPTRFKAFF.

V is TRBV7-9 and J is TRBJ2-7; D is uncertain. V shed 4 bases and J shed 6 bases, with 10 bases lying between them. The CDR3 runs to 12 residues. Germline CDR1 SEHNR, CDR2 FQNEAQ (reference sequence). The CDR3 bases are TGTGCCAGCAGCTCCACTTCGAGCGAGCAGTACTTC. This translates into CASSSTSSEQYF.

The V and J genes are TRBV15 and TRBJ2-5, with D perhaps matching TRBD2 (5 bases). Germline V gene sequence: CDR1 LNHNV, CDR2 YYDKDF (reference sequence). The CDR3 is made up of 15 amino acids. V was clipped by 0 bases and J by 2 bases, with 10 bases between them. This CDR3 reads CATSRDPGKQETQYF. The DNA of the CDR3 is TGTGCCACCAGCAGAGATCCGGGGAAACAAGAGACCCAGTACTTC.

This clone came up a few times. Within the sample, other DNA sequences also encode this same CDR3. This chain links TRBV4-3 with TRBJ2-3; 13 nucleotides match TRBD2. Germline-derived CDR1 and CDR2 are LGHNA and YSLEER. This CDR3 region has 16 residues. V shed 2 bases and J 3 bases; nucleotides not matched to a gene: 2. CDR3 sequence reads: CASSQRTSGGTDTQYF. The CDR3 DNA reads TGCGCCAGCAGCCAAAGGACTAGCGGGGGAACAGATACGCAGTATTTT.

The V gene is TRBV6-5, the J gene TRBJ1-5; no definite D call. This CDR3 spans 16 amino acids. V lost 2 bases, J lost 3 bases, and 14 bases lay in between. Looked up from germline, CDR1 is MNHEY and CDR2 is SVGAGI. Written as DNA, the CDR3 is TGTGCCAGCAGTTACCCCTCCCCTCAAGCCAATCAGCCCCAGCATTTT. Its protein is CASSYPSPQANQPQHF.

The chain combines TRBV5-6 with TRBJ1-6; D possibly corresponds to TRBD1 (5 bases). Germline CDR1 reads SGHDT; CDR2 reads YYEEEE. This CDR3 has 16 residues. V was cut by 4 bases and J by 2 bases, with 13 bases left in between. The CDR3 nucleotides read TGTGCCAGCAGCCCCATCGGGGGACCCTATAATTCACCCCTCCACTTT. The encoded protein is CASSPIGGPYNSPLHF.

The chain carries TRBV2 and TRBJ2-7; D gene unclear. There are 12 residues in the CDR3. Trimming removed 1 base at V and 4 bases at J, with 5 bases between. Germline CDR1 SNHLY, CDR2 FYNNEI. The CDR3 region is CASSEGAYEQYF. The CDR3 DNA reads TGTGCCAGCAGTGAAGGTGCGTACGAGCAGTACTTC. Supplemented by reference TRBV2 and TRBJ2-7, the full variable domain reads EPEVTQTPSHQVTQMGQEVILRCVPISNHLYFYWYRQILGQKVEFLVSFYNNEISEKSEIFDDQFSVERPDGSNFTLKIRSTKLEDSAMYFCASSEGAYEQYFGPGTRLTVT.

The chain employs TRBV4-2 and TRBJ2-2; D may be TRBD2 (6 bases). The CDR3 loop spans 13 amino acids. Per germline, CDR1 LGHNA and CDR2 YNFKEQ. V was pared by 11 bases and J by 3 bases, with 13 bases between. CDR3 sequence (DNA): TGTGCCGTCGGGGGAGGTGACACCGGGGAGCTGTTTTTT. Residues: CAVGGGDTGELFF.

Only a few counts were recorded for this clone. The chain couples TRBV30 to TRBJ1-1; 7 bases fit TRBD1. Germline lookup yields CDR1 GTSNPN and CDR2 SVGIG (reference sequence). V shed 3 bases, J shed 2 bases, and the junction held 6 bases outside the gene matches. This CDR3 is 14 amino acids long. The CDR3 loop is CAWRLRQGNTEAFF. DNA of the CDR3: TGTGCCTGGAGATTACGACAGGGTAACACTGAAGCTTTCTTT.